The 23 T cell receptor beta chains below come from one sample, sequenced in a study of cytomegalovirus exposure and HLA in healthy donors. Only in-frame clones appear in the TCRdb table, and some are missing; sequencing was by immunoSEQ multiplex PCR. The table records over 100,000 clones, roughly 90% of them present only once. The specimen sequenced was PBMCs. The receptors derive from a young man in good health and CMV-seronegative.

The chain carries TRBV7-9 and TRBJ1-1, with D possibly being TRBD1 (5 bases). The CDR3 contains 16 residues. Trimming took off 1 base at V and 1 base at J, with 13 bases between the two ends. Germline V gene sequence: CDR1 SEHNR, CDR2 FQNEAQ (reference sequence). This chain's CDR3 is CASSLGGGAANTEAFF. CDR3 sequence (DNA): TGTGCCAGCAGCTTAGGGGGCGGGGCGGCGAACACTGAAGCTTTCTTT. The whole variable domain, filled in from reference TRBV7-9 and TRBJ1-1, reads DTGVSQNPRHKITKRGQNVTFRCDPISEHNRLYWYRQTLGQGPEFLTYFQNEAQLEKSRLLSDRFSAERPKGSFSTLEIQRTEQGDSAMYLCASSLGGGAANTEAFFGQGTRLTVV.

CDR3 nucleotide sequence: TGTGCCAGCAGCCCACTAGCGGGGGGGCATAATGAGCAGTTCTTC. Translated: CASSPLAGGHNEQFF. The chain carries TRBV6-5 and TRBJ2-1; TRBD2 matches 13 bases. The CDR3 consists of 15 residues. V lost 6 bases and J lost 7; bases outside the gene matches: 6. CDR1 MNHEY and CDR2 SVGAGI come from the germline V gene.

This CDR3 is CASSPTGGLTDTQYF. CDR3 bases: TGTGCCAGCAGTCCGACAGGGGGCTTGACAGATACGCAGTATTTT. The chain employs TRBV6-6 and TRBJ2-3; 10 nucleotides line up with TRBD1. Germline V gives CDR1 MNHNY, CDR2 SVGAGI (reference sequence). The CDR3 covers 15 residues. The trim removed 5 bases at V and 3 bases at J, leaving 5 bases unmatched.

This clone was counted only a few times. The junction departs from the called germline gene at one end, perhaps through a read error. The V gene is TRBV19, the J gene TRBJ1-6, with a tentative D call TRBD1 (6 bases). The germline V gene encodes CDR1 LNHDA and CDR2 SQIVND (reference sequence). The length of the CDR3 is 11 residues. The chain's CDR3 is CASSIGGQLTF. CDR3 coding DNA: TGTGCCAGTAGTATCGGCGGACAGCTTACCTTT.

The rearrangement joins TRBV28 to TRBJ1-5; 9 bases match TRBD1. CDR1 and CDR2 from the germline V gene are MDHEN and SYDVKM. There are 15 residues in the CDR3. The ends lost 5 bases at V and 10 bases at J; junction bases unmatched: 12. The chain's CDR3 is CASSPGDREICPQHF. DNA for the CDR3: TGTGCCAGCAGTCCCGGGGACAGGGAGATCTGTCCCCAGCATTTT.

This chain connects TRBV5-5 to TRBJ2-5; D is perhaps TRBD1 (6 bases). V lost 1 base and J lost 3, with 16 bases in between. The CDR3 length is 16 residues. CDR1 is SGHKS and CDR2 is YYEKEE in the germline V gene (reference sequence). CDR3 sequence: CASSLYPLDREETQYF. The CDR3 DNA reads as TGTGCCAGCAGCTTGTATCCTTTGGACAGAGAAGAGACCCAGTACTTC.

J is TRBJ2-7 and V is TRBV7-3; maybe TRBD1 (6 bases). V lost 4 bases and J lost 0, with 13 bases in between. Germline CDR1 is SGHTA and CDR2 is FQGTGA. The CDR3 spans 15 residues. The CDR3 nucleotides are TGTGCCAGCAGCTCGTATGGGGGCCCCTCCTACGAGCAGTACTTC. Amino acids: CASSSYGGPSYEQYF.

V gene TRBV10-3 combines with J gene TRBJ2-7, with D possibly being TRBD1 (6 bases). The CDR3 has 13 amino acids. Germline loops: CDR1 ENHRY, CDR2 SYGVKD. V gave up 4 bases and J gave up 1 base, with 8 bases separating them. Here the CDR3 reads CAISGGQSYEQYF. CDR3 nucleotides: TGTGCCATCAGTGGGGGGCAGTCCTACGAGCAGTACTTC.

The V call is TRBV5-1, the J call TRBJ2-7; 10 bases align to TRBD1. Trimming took 4 bases from V and 5 from J; bases not matched to a gene: 12. Per the germline V gene, CDR1 is SGHRS and CDR2 is YFSETQ. The CDR3 extends over 16 amino acids. Written as DNA, the CDR3 is TGCGCCAGCAGCATAAAAGCCGGGACAGGGGTCCACGAGCAGTACTTC. This codes for CASSIKAGTGVHEQYF. Variable domain in full (rest from reference TRBV5-1 and TRBJ2-7): KAGVTQTPRYLIKTRGQQVTLSCSPISGHRSVSWYQQTPGQGLQFLFEYFSETQRNKGNFPGRFSGRQFSNSRSEMNVSTLELGDSALYLCASSIKAGTGVHEQYFGPGTRLTVT.

The genes are TRBV19 and TRBJ2-4, with no clear D. The CDR3 extends over 13 amino acids. Per germline, CDR1 LNHDA and CDR2 SQIVND (reference sequence). V gave up 4 bases and J gave up 6 bases, with 10 bases separating them. CDR3 bases: TGTGCCAGTAGTAAGCACGCCGGAAACATTCAGTACTTC. Encoded protein: CASSKHAGNIQYF.

The J gene is TRBJ1-5, the V gene TRBV5-8; D is unresolved. The CDR3 loop spans 18 amino acids. The V end was cut by 1 base, the J end by 3 bases, with 20 bases between. Germline-derived CDR1 and CDR2 are SGHTS and YDEGEE. The DNA of the CDR3 is TGTGCCAGCAGCTTGAGCCCCATGGCGGCCTCCCCCAATCAGCCCCAGCATTTT. This codes for CASSLSPMAASPNQPQHF.

The CDR3 DNA reads TGTGCCAGCAGGGCGGTCTACGAGCAGTACTTC. Its protein is CASRAVYEQYF. The J gene is TRBJ2-7, the V gene TRBV28; D ambiguous. CDR3 length: 11 residues. Between the trimmed V and J ends, which lost 6 bases and 3 bases, there was a span of 6 bases. Germline V CDR1 and CDR2: MDHEN, SYDVKM.

This clone was found once. The rearrangement joins TRBV7-2 to TRBJ2-7, with 7 positions matching TRBD2. With V trimmed by 5 bases and J by 8 bases, 9 bases remained unmatched. CDR1 and CDR2 (germline): SGHTA, FQGNSA. CDR3 length: 13 residues. CDR3 residues: CASSPLAAPQQYF. CDR3 bases: TGTGCCAGCAGCCCTCTAGCGGCCCCCCAGCAGTACTTC.

This sequence joins TRBV28 and TRBJ1-2, with D tentatively TRBD1 (5 bases). The CDR3 extends over 14 amino acids. Germline V gives CDR1 MDHEN, CDR2 SYDVKM. The V gene lost 7 bases and the J gene lost 4 bases, with 16 bases spanning the gap. The CDR3 spells CASTPGEEVYGYTF. The DNA for the CDR3 is TGTGCCAGCACCCCGGGGGAGGAGGTCTATGGCTACACCTTC.

The chain links TRBV14 to TRBJ1-1; maybe TRBD1 (6 bases). V lost 6 bases and J 7 bases, leaving 18 bases between the germline ends. In germline, CDR1 is SGHDN, CDR2 FVKESK. The CDR3 has 14 amino acids. In nucleotides, the CDR3 is TGTGCCAGCAGTCAATATGACAGGTCTATTGAAGCTTTCTTT. Translation: CASSQYDRSIEAFF. The entire variable domain, with the rest obtained from reference TRBV14 and TRBJ1-1, is as follows: EAGVTQFPSHSVIEKGQTVTLRCDPISGHDNLYWYRRVMGKEIKFLLHFVKESKQDESGMPNNRFLAERTGGTYSTLKVQPAELEDSGVYFCASSQYDRSIEAFFGQGTRLTVV.

The chain uses TRBV10-3 and TRBJ1-1; D call uncertain. Trimming cost V 7 bases and J 1 base, with 7 bases left between them. The CDR3 totals 12 residues. Germline lookup yields CDR1 ENHRY and CDR2 SYGVKD. As DNA, the CDR3 is TGTGCCATCACTGCGGGGAACACTGAAGCTTTCTTT. It yields the protein CAITAGNTEAFF.

The rearrangement uses TRBV28 and TRBJ1-1; possible D gene TRBD1, 6 bases. Deletions cut 3 bases from V and 8 bases from J, with 13 bases between. The CDR3 runs 13 residues. Germline V gene sequence: CDR1 MDHEN, CDR2 SYDVKM. The CDR3 nucleotides are TGTGCCAGCAGTTTGCCAGGGGCAGCCGAAGCTTTCTTT. It is translated as CASSLPGAAEAFF.

The chain combines TRBV10-3 with TRBJ1-1; 8 bases are shared with TRBD1. The J segment lost 5 bases and the V segment lost 4 bases, leaving 3 bases of the junction unmatched. The CDR3 totals 13 residues. In germline, CDR1 is ENHRY, CDR2 SYGVKD. The CDR3 sequence is CAISGRDRTEAFF. The CDR3 bases are TGTGCCATCAGTGGGCGGGACAGGACTGAAGCTTTCTTT.

The chain joins TRBV18 to TRBJ2-5; 10 bases are a match to TRBD2. Trimming at V came to 5 bases and at J to 4 bases, leaving 7 bases not matched to a gene. CDR3 length: 15 residues. CDR1 and CDR2 (germline): KGHSH, LQKENI. CDR3 residues: CASSSQRGGPETQYF. Here the CDR3 DNA reads TGTGCCAGCTCATCCCAGCGGGGGGGCCCAGAGACCCAGTACTTC.

The chain employs TRBV10-3 and TRBJ1-1, with unresolved D. The length of the CDR3 is 12 residues. Germline V gene sequence: CDR1 ENHRY, CDR2 SYGVKD. Trimming shortened V by 4 bases and J by 6 bases, and 9 bases separated the two germline ends. CDR3 sequence reads: CAISAGTAEAFF. DNA for the CDR3: TGTGCCATCAGTGCGGGTACCGCTGAAGCTTTCTTT.

The V gene is TRBV2, the J gene TRBJ2-3; 9 bases align to TRBD1. With V trimmed by 6 bases and J by 1 base, 2 bases remained unmatched. The CDR3 is 14 residues long. Germline values: CDR1 SNHLY, CDR2 FYNNEI. The CDR3 DNA follows: TGTGCCAGCAGATGGGACAGGGGCACAGATACGCAGTATTTT. Amino acid sequence: CASRWDRGTDTQYF.

The J gene is TRBJ1-2, the V gene TRBV2, with D unresolved. Germline V lookup: CDR1 SNHLY, CDR2 FYNNEI. The CDR3 is 15 residues long. Trimming left V 0 bases short and J 2 bases short, with 10 bases between. CDR3 amino acids: CASSEALTANYGYTF. The CDR3 DNA reads as TGTGCCAGCAGTGAAGCGCTTACAGCCAACTATGGCTACACCTTC.

The J gene is TRBJ1-5, the V gene TRBV19; TRBD1 might be the D (5 bases). This CDR3 is 13 amino acids long. Trimming left V 1 base short and J 7 bases short, with 8 bases between. The germline gives CDR1 LNHDA, CDR2 SQIVND (reference sequence). CDR3 nucleotides: TGTGCCAGTAGTATAGCAGGGAACCAGCCCCAGCATTTT. This sequence encodes CASSIAGNQPQHF.